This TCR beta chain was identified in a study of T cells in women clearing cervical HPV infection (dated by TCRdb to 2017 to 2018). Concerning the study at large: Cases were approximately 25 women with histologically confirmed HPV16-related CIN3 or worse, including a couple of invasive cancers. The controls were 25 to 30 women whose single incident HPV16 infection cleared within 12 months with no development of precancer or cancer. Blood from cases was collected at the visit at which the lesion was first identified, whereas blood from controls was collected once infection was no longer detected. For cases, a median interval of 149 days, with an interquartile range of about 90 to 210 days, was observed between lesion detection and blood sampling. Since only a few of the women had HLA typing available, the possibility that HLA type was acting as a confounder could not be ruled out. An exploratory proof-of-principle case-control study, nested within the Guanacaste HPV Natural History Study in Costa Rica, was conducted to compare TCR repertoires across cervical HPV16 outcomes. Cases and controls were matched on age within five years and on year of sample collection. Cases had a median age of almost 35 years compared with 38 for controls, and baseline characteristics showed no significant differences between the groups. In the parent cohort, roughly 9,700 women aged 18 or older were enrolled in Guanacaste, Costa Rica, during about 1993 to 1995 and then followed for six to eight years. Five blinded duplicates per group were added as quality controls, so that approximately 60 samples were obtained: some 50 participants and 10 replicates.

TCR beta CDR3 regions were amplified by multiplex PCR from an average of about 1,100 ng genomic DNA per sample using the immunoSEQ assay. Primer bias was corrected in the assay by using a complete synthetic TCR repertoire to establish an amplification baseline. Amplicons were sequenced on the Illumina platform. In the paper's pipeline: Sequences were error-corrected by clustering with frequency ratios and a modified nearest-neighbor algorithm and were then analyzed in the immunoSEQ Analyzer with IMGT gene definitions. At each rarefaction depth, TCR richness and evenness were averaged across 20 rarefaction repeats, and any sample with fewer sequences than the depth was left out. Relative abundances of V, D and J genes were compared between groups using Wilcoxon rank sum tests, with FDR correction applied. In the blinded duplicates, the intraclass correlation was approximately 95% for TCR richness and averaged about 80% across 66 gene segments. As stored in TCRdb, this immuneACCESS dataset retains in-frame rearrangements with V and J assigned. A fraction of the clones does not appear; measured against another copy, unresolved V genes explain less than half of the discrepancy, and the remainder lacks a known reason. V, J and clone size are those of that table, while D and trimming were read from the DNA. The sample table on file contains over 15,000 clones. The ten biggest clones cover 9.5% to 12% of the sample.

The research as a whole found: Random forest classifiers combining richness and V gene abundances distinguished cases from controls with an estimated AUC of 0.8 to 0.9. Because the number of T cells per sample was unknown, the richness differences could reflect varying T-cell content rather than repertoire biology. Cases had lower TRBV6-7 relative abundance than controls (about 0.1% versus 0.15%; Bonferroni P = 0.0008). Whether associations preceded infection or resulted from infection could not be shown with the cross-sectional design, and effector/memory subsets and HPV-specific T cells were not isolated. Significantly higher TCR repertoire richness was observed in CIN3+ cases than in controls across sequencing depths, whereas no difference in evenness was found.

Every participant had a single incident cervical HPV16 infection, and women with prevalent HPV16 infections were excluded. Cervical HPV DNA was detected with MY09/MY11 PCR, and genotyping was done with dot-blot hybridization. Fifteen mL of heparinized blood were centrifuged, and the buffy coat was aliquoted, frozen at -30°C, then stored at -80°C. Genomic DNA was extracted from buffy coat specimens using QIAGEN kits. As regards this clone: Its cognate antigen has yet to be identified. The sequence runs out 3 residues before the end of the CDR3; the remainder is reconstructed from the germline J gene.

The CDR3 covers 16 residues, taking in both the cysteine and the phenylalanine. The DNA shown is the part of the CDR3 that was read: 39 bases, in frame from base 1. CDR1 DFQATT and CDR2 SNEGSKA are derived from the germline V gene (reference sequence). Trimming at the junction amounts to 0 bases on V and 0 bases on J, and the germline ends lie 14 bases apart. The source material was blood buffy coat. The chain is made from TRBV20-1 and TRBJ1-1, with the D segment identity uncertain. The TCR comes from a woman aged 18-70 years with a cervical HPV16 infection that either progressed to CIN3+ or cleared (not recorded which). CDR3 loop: CSARDRGFGVNTEAFF. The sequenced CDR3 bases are TGCAGTGCTAGAGATCGAGGGTTCGGGGTGAACACTGAA.